This entry is about one T cell receptor (beta chain). No cognate antigen has been identified for it. The sample holds no much larger clone one base away, and base qualities are not on file. This entry comes from a study of long-term antiretroviral therapy in people with HIV (dated by TCRdb to 2022 to 2024). Study-level background: The earliest samples were collected roughly a decade before the 2015 WHO recommendation for immediate ART, at a time when ART was usually postponed until CD4 counts fell. A retrospective serial study tested whether ART initiation and durable HIV suppression were associated with changes in peripheral blood TRB repertoire composition and diversity. The cohort contributed about 180 cryopreserved PBMC samples from about 33 adults with confirmed HIV infection, collected serially over a mean of 6 years (range 1-12). Among the roughly 30 participants with HIV, around ten were female. No cross-contamination during QIAcube processing turned up in test extractions that ran a monoclonal T-cell line alongside 33 polyclonal samples. Study-wide conclusions, independent of this receptor: Expanded TRB clones identified before ART initiation dominated the repertoire at all time points, although this dominance fluctuated and declined in many PLHIV after ART. No data were available on ART adherence, viral resistance or therapy changes, limiting inferences about post-ART repertoire changes. Narrower CDR3 length ranges were observed in HIV repertoires than in controls, and an antigen-experienced repertoire with only a slight naive shift after ART was suggested by the network structure. ART initiation was associated with a significant increase in TRB diversity, but diversity stayed significantly below transplant donor controls even after long-term ART. The samples span the years 2004 to 2017, and the ART regimens used may be less effective than current regimens. Limited PBMC availability meant only the TCR beta chain was sequenced, without alpha chain pairing. Unsorted PBMC were profiled instead of sorted CD4+ and CD8+ T cells because pre-ART samples had limited cell numbers.

To be included, a participant needed at least one PBMC sample from before ART initiation plus at least two post-ART samples. Treatment was received in the United States of America by all participants with HIV. Cryopreserved samples of 1-10 million PBMC were thawed and washed before DNA extraction. At the time of the earliest PBMC sample for each participant with HIV, ages ranged from about 23 to 60 years. Each participant contributed PBMC samples from 1-4 timepoints before ART initiation and 2-8 timepoints after ART initiation, with a median of 7 samples. Serial HIV viral load, CD4+ T-cell count, ART history and demographic data were obtained for every participant. Genomic DNA was extracted from unsorted PBMC with a Qiagen kit on a QIAcube, with processing performed in batches of 12 samples. In the germline V gene (reference sequence), CDR1 corresponds to LNHDA and CDR2 to SQIVND. After removal of 4 bases from V and 1 base from J, the junction retains 6 bases not matched to a gene. The CDR3 runs 15 amino acids, cysteine and phenylalanine included. Only CDR3 DNA is held: 45 bases, read in frame from base 1.

The immunoSEQ hsTCRB v3.0 assay was used at survey level resolution to sequence the TRB variable region. TRB sequencing targeted a depth of about 40,000-50,000 T-cell genomes per sample. An Illumina MiSeq with a v3 150-cycle kit was used to sequence the pooled TRB libraries. As for how the authors treated the data: Repertoire analysis was performed in R inside a reproducible Nextflow workflow that covered QC, data transformation and analysis. LymphoSeq2, an R package for exploring AIRR-Seq data, was used to implement the custom analyses. A few samples yielding fewer than 5000 total TRB sequences were excluded, leaving more than 150 analyzed HIV repertoires. Of the roughly 180 retained HIV repertoires, approximately 57 were collected before and 120 to 130 after ART initiation. Repertoires were downsampled to 5000 TRB nucleotide sequences, with summary statistics averaged over 100 downsampling iterations. The analysis kept only TRB sequences whose CDR3 regions were at least seven amino acids long. Diversity was measured with a Shannon entropy-derived clonality score and the Gini coefficient. In repertoire networks, the top 5000 CDR3 amino acid sequences were linked whenever an edit distance of one separated two sequences. For TRB CDR3 amino acid sequences, GLIPH2 was used to predict antigen specificity groups and MHC restriction. Known CMV, EBV, HIV or tissue antigen associations were flagged by matching CDR3 amino acid sequences against VDJdb and McPAS-TCR. Pre-ART, post-ART and control groups were compared with Wilcoxon signed-rank tests and Holm-Bonferroni correction. Drawn from immuneACCESS, this table holds only the in-frame rearrangements with V and J called that TCRdb kept. Clones are partly lost; checked studies trace under half to an unresolved V gene and leave the rest unexplained. D and trimming were read from the DNA, whereas the V and J calls and clone size are those reported in that table. The sample has under 30,000 clones on record, approximately 83% of them singletons. The ten largest clones capture about 5% of the sample.

The specimen was unsorted PBMCs, collected 0.7 years before starting antiretroviral therapy. The sequence came from a man aged 30 to 39 with HIV. Rearrangement joined TRBV19 to TRBJ1-1; TRBD1 lines up with 7 middle nucleotides. The sequenced DNA is TGTGCCAGTAGTACCCGGGACAGTCGGAACACTGAAGCTTTCTTT. The resulting protein is CASSTRDSRNTEAFF.